The 4 T cell receptor beta chains below come from one sample, sequenced in a study of OX40 agonist ivuxolimab in advanced cancers. The protocol was immunoSEQ multiplex PCR, while the TCRdb copy is restricted to in-frame clones and leaves out a portion. The data show tens of thousands of clones, with 60% to 80% seen just once and roughly 4.5% held by the top ten. The material sequenced was CD4+ or CD8+ T cells sorted from blood, taken in a trial of the OX40 agonist ivuxolimab. The receptors here all came from an adult with an advanced solid tumor such as melanoma, head and neck, liver or kidney cancer.

Turning to this clone: The sample holds other DNA sequences that translate to the same CDR3. This chain uses TRBV20-1 with TRBJ2-7; no definite D call. There are 11 residues in the CDR3. V was pared by 3 bases and J by 3 bases, with 6 bases between. CDR1 is DFQATT and CDR2 is SNEGSKA in the germline V gene (reference sequence). The CDR3 DNA reads TGCAGTGCTAGGAGCAGCTACGAGCAGTACTTC. Protein: CSARSSYEQYF.

The CDR3 DNA is TGCGCCAGCAGCCTCGAGGTAGGATCTGAAGCTTTCTTT. Protein: CASSLEVGSEAFF. This chain uses TRBV4-3 with TRBJ1-1; no clear D gene. The germline V gene has CDR1 LGHNA and CDR2 YSLEER. The CDR3 runs to 13 residues. V dropped 4 bases and J dropped 6 bases, with 12 bases sitting between them.

The rearrangement uses TRBV5-1 and TRBJ2-1; TRBD2 matches at 12 bases. Unmatched junction bases numbered 11, after V lost 4 bases and J lost 6 bases. CDR1 is SGHRS, CDR2 YFSETQ, per germline. The CDR3 has 17 amino acids. The CDR3 here is CASSPFSTSGGVNEQFF. In nucleotides, the CDR3 is TGCGCCAGCAGCCCCTTTTCGACTAGCGGGGGAGTCAATGAGCAGTTCTTC. The whole variable domain, filled in from reference TRBV5-1 and TRBJ2-1, reads KAGVTQTPRYLIKTRGQQVTLSCSPISGHRSVSWYQQTPGQGLQFLFEYFSETQRNKGNFPGRFSGRQFSNSRSEMNVSTLELGDSALYLCASSPFSTSGGVNEQFFGPGTRLTVL.

This clone was observed a few times. The chain is built from TRBV19 and TRBJ2-2, with 9 bases aligning to TRBD1. From germline, CDR1 is LNHDA and CDR2 SQIVND (reference sequence). CDR3 length: 16 residues. The V segment lost 7 bases and the J segment 7 bases; nucleotides outside the gene matches: 13. CDR3 DNA: TGTGCCAGTACCTGGAAACCGGGACAGGGCATCGGGGAGCTGTTTTTT. It specifies CASTWKPGQGIGELFF.